The 11 T cell receptor beta chains below all came from one sample that was sequenced in a study of cytomegalovirus exposure and HLA in healthy donors. The primer mix had 60 Vbeta and 13 Jbeta primers. Profiling relied on immunoSEQ multiplex PCR, and the TCRdb table lists in-frame clones only, not all of them. Seen here are 150,000 to 200,000 clones, 60% to 85% observed once, and the top ten hold over 2.5%. The sample was PBMCs. The source is a female donor in good health and CMV-seronegative.

This clone was found once. The rearrangement joins TRBV1 to TRBJ2-4; the table's D call TRBD2 went unverified against the DNA. TRBV1 is labeled a pseudogene. The CDR3 contains 18 residues. CDR3 amino acids: CTSSQEWSGGLAKNIQYF. CDR3 in DNA: TGCACCAGCAGCCAAGAGTGGAGCGGGGGTTTAGCCAAAAACATTCAGTACTTC.

This clone was picked up a small number of times. The V and J genes are TRBV4-3 and TRBJ2-2; a weak D match, TRBD2 (6 bases). This CDR3 has 17 residues. The V and J ends lost 0 bases and 5 bases respectively, with 16 bases between them. Germline assignment: CDR1 LGHNA and CDR2 YSLEER. The CDR3 DNA reads as TGCGCCAGCAGCCAAGAAGGGTTGGGACTGTCGACCGGGGAGCTGTTTTTT. It encodes CASSQEGLGLSTGELFF.

The genes are TRBV19 and TRBJ2-7; D may be TRBD1 (6 bases). The CDR3 has 15 amino acids. Trimming pared 8 bases from V and 0 bases from J, leaving 17 bases between. Per germline, CDR1 LNHDA and CDR2 SQIVND (reference sequence). CDR3: CASSGYGTRSYEQYF. CDR3 bases: TGTGCCAGTTCTGGGTACGGGACACGCTCCTACGAGCAGTACTTC.

The CDR3 DNA follows: TGTGCCAGCAGTTTAGGGGCCGGCAATGAAGCTTTCTTT. Protein: CASSLGAGNEAFF. This chain links TRBV28 with TRBJ1-1, with a possible D match to TRBD1 (5 bases). This CDR3 has 13 amino acids. Germline V gene sequence: CDR1 MDHEN, CDR2 SYDVKM. Trimming took off 2 bases at V and 7 bases at J, with 11 bases between the two ends. Variable domain in full (rest from reference TRBV28 and TRBJ1-1): DVKVTQSSRYLVKRTGEKVFLECVQDMDHENMFWYRQDPGLGLRLIYFSYDVKMKEKGDIPEGYSVSREKKERFSLILESASTNQTSMYLCASSLGAGNEAFFGQGTRLTVV.

Regarding this clone: Different DNA sequences within this sample yield the same CDR3. This chain connects TRBV29-1 to TRBJ1-1, with D possibly TRBD1 on 6 matching bases. The V end lost 3 bases, the J end lost 1 base, and 6 bases lay between the germline ends. The germline V gene has CDR1 SQVTM and CDR2 ANQGSEA. This CDR3 contains 12 residues. CDR3 protein: CSVDRGNTEAFF. The CDR3 DNA reads TGCAGCGTTGACAGGGGGAACACTGAAGCTTTCTTT.

This clone has just a few counts. The rearrangement links TRBV6-5 to TRBJ2-5, with 8 bases lining up with TRBD1. The length of the CDR3 is 14 residues. V gave up 4 bases and J gave up 5 bases; unmatched junction bases: 6. CDR1 MNHEY and CDR2 SVGAGI come from the germline V gene. CDR3 nucleotide sequence: TGTGCCAGCAGTTTACAGGGGGTTGAGGAGACCCAGTACTTC. Translated, it gives CASSLQGVEETQYF.

Only a few counts were recorded for this clone. The chain employs TRBV2 and TRBJ2-5, with TRBD2 identical over 11 bases. The CDR3 runs 14 residues. The V segment lost 7 bases and the J segment 7 bases; nucleotides outside the gene matches: 8. Germline CDR1 SNHLY, CDR2 FYNNEI. The DNA for the CDR3 is TGTGCCAGCATGGGTCTAGCGGGGGGTGCGACCCAGTACTTC. Its translation is CASMGLAGGATQYF.

V usage is TRBV5-4 and J usage is TRBJ1-2; D gene uncertain. This CDR3 region has 13 residues. V lost 1 base, J lost 6 bases, and 10 bases lay in between. Germline V gene data show CDR1 as SGHNT and CDR2 as YYREEE (reference sequence). The CDR3 sequence is CASSLWVSDGYTF. In DNA form, the CDR3 reads TGTGCCAGCAGCTTGTGGGTGAGCGATGGCTACACCTTC.

With regard to this clone: The same CDR3 can be traced to other DNA sequences in this sample. CDR3 nucleotide sequence: TGTGCCAGTAGTATACAGGGGAACTATGGCTACACCTTC. Its translation is CASSIQGNYGYTF. The V and J genes are TRBV19 and TRBJ1-2, with a possible D match to TRBD1 (6 bases). V lost 2 bases to trimming and J lost 2 bases, with 6 bases between them. Germline assignment: CDR1 LNHDA and CDR2 SQIVND (reference sequence). The CDR3 totals 13 residues.

This clone has only one observation. The rearrangement uses TRBV7-2 and TRBJ1-5; D may be TRBD1 (6 bases). V was pared by 4 bases and J by 0 bases, with 7 bases between. The CDR3 totals 14 residues. Germline V lookup: CDR1 SGHTA, CDR2 FQGNSA. The DNA of the CDR3 is TGTGCCAGCAGCTGGACAGATAGCAATCAGCCCCAGCATTTT. Protein product: CASSWTDSNQPQHF.

The chain has TRBV7-7 and TRBJ2-5, with D perhaps matching TRBD1 (5 bases). This CDR3 is built from 13 residues. V lost 2 bases, J lost 4 bases, and 8 bases lay in between. Germline V CDR1 and CDR2: SSHAT, FNYEAQ (reference sequence). CDR3 loop: CASSLIGVETQYF. CDR3 bases: TGTGCCAGCAGCTTAATAGGGGTAGAGACCCAGTACTTC. Looking up the rest from reference TRBV7-7 and TRBJ2-5 gives the full variable domain: GAGVSQSPRYKVTKRGQDVTLRCDPISSHATLYWYQQALGQGPEFLTYFNYEAQPDKSGLPSDRFSAERPEGSISTLTIQRTEQRDSAMYRCASSLIGVETQYFGPGTRLLVL.